These 6 T cell receptor beta chains were sequenced from one sample in a study of read filtering for tumor transcriptome and immune sequencing. Molecular barcoded adaptors covering alpha/delta and beta/gamma chains were used on approximately 440 ng RNA. MiXCR, run by TCRdb on the reads, gives a single entry per CDR3 protein. The sample carries 42,000 or so distinct CDR3 sequences, under 15% recorded once. Source material: a population of CD138-negative cells sorted from bone marrow. These receptors were obtained from a donor at least 40 years old with multiple myeloma.

This clonotype was detected many times. This chain joins TRBV28 and TRBJ1-3; possibly TRBD1 for D (5 bases). With 4 bases removed from V and 7 bases from J, the gap between germline ends came to 23 bases. Germline CDR1 reads MDHEN; CDR2 reads SYDVKM. This CDR3 region has 17 residues. The chain's CDR3 is CASSSGQFPSLDNTIYF. CDR3 nucleotide sequence: TGTGCCAGCAGTTCCGGACAATTTCCCTCTCTGGATAACACCATATATTTT.

The table lists this clonotype with many counts. This chain links TRBV28 with TRBJ2-7; unclear D gene. CDR1 and CDR2 from the germline V gene are MDHEN and SYDVKM. The CDR3 is 14 residues long. V lost 7 bases to trimming and J lost 2 bases, with 15 bases between them. Here the CDR3 DNA reads TGTGCCAGCACACCCTGGACCGGCGCCTACGAGCAGTACTTC. Its translation: CASTPWTGAYEQYF.

About this clonotype itself: One base away lies a much larger clone, so this may be a sequencing read error. V and J are TRBV7-2 and TRBJ2-7; D call uncertain. CDR1 SGHTA and CDR2 FQGNSA come from the germline V gene. V was shortened by 2 bases and J by 6 bases, with 17 bases between the two germline ends. This CDR3 contains 15 residues. CDR3 sequence reads: CASSLTPAQSSEQYF. The CDR3 nucleotides are TGTGCCAGCAGCTTAACGCCGGCACAGAGCAGCGAGCAGTACTTC.

The chain uses TRBV29-1 and TRBJ2-7; D call uncertain. This CDR3 has 12 residues. Germline lookup yields CDR1 SQVTM and CDR2 ANQGSEA. Trimming left V 0 bases short and J 3 bases short, with 6 bases between. This CDR3 is CSVEDNFYEQYF. CDR3 in DNA: TGCAGCGTTGAAGACAATTTCTACGAGCAGTACTTC.

There are many counts of this clonotype. The chain recombines TRBV30 with TRBJ1-1, with D possibly TRBD1 on 6 matching bases. V shed 2 bases and J shed 5 bases, with 12 bases lying between them. The CDR3 sequence is 13 residues long. Germline-derived CDR1 and CDR2 are GTSNPN and SVGIG (reference sequence). Here the CDR3 reads CAWSKGGGTEAFF. The DNA of the CDR3 is TGTGCCTGGAGTAAGGGGGGAGGTACTGAAGCTTTCTTT. The whole variable domain, filled in from reference TRBV30 and TRBJ1-1, reads SQTIHQWPATLVQPVGSPLSLECTVEGTSNPNLYWYRQAAGRGLQLLFYSVGIGQISSEVPQNLSASRPQDRQFILSSKKLLLSDSGFYLCAWSKGGGTEAFFGQGTRLTVV.

This clonotype was recorded many times. The rearrangement links TRBV14 to TRBJ1-1; D is undetermined. The V end was cut by 3 bases, the J end by 1 base, with 3 bases between. The CDR3 consists of 12 residues. Germline V gene data show CDR1 as SGHDN and CDR2 as FVKESK. The CDR3 DNA is TGTGCCAGCAGCCACACGAACACTGAAGCTTTCTTT. Its translation is CASSHTNTEAFF.